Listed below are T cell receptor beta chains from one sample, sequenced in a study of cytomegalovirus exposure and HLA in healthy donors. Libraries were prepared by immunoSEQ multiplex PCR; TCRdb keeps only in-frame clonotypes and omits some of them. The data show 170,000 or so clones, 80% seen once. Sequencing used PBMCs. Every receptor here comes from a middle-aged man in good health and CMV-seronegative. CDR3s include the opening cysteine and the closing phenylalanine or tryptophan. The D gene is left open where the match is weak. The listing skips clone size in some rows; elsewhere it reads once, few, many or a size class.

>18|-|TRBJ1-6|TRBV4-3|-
TGCGCCAGCAGCCAAGAAGGGGCCGGGGGGCTAGGTAATTCACCCCTCCACTTT
CASSQEGAGGLGNSPLHF
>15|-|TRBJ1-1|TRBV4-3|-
TGCGCCAGCAGCCCAGAGTCTACAGGGCGCACTGAAGCTTTCTTT
CASSPESTGRTEAFF
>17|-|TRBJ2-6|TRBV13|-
TGTGCCAGCAGCCCCGACAGGAGATACTCTGGGGCCAACGTCCTGACTTTC
CASSPDRRYSGANVLTF
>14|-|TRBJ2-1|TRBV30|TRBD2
TGTGCCCTGACGGGAGGATCTACCTACAATGAGCAGTTCTTC
CALTGGSTYNEQFF
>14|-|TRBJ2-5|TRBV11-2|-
TGTGCCAGCAGCTTATCCGGGAGCCAAGAGACCCAGTACTTC
CASSLSGSQETQYF
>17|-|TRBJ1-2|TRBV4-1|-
TGCGCCAGCAGCCAAGATCACGGGGTCCGATCAAACTATGGCTACACCTTC
CASSQDHGVRSNYGYTF
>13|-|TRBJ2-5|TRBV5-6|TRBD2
TGTGCCAGCAGCCCCCGGGCTAGCGGGGACCTATACTTC
CASSPRASGDLYF
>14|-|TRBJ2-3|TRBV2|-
TGTGCCAGCAGTTCTCAGGGATTCACAGATACGCAGTATTTT
CASSSQGFTDTQYF
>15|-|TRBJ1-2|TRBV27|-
TGTGCCAGCAGTTTATTGGCGGGTCAGAGCTATGGCTACACCTTC
CASSLLAGQSYGYTF
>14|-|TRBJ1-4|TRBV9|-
TGTGCCAGCAGCGTATGGGGCTCTAATGAAAAACTGTTTTTT
CASSVWGSNEKLFF
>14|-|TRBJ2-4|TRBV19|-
TGTGCCAGTAGTCCAGACACCGGCAAAAACATTCAGTACTTC
CASSPDTGKNIQYF
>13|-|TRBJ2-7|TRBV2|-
TGTGCCAGCAGTAGCGGACCTCCCTACGAGCAGTACTTC
CASSSGPPYEQYF
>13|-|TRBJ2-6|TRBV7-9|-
TGTGCCAGCGGAGACTCTGGGGCCAACGTCCTGACTTTC
CASGDSGANVLTF
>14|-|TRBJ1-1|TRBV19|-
TGTGCCAGTAGTATCAACCCTCAGGGAAATGAAGCTTTCTTT
CASSINPQGNEAFF
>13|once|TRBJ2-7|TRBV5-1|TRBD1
TGCGCCAGCAGCTATGGACAGGCCTACGAGCAGTACTTC
CASSYGQAYEQYF
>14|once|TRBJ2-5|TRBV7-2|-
TGTGCCAGCAGCTTAGGTGGCATTAGGACTACCCTATACTTC
CASSLGGIRTTLYF
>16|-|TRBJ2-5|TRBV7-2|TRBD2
TGTGCCAGCAGCTACGACGGTCTGCGCGGGAGGCAAACCCAGTACTTC
CASSYDGLRGRQTQYF
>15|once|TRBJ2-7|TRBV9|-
TGTGCCAGCAGCGTAGCCCTCGGGGGTCCCTACGAGCAGTACTTC
CASSVALGGPYEQYF